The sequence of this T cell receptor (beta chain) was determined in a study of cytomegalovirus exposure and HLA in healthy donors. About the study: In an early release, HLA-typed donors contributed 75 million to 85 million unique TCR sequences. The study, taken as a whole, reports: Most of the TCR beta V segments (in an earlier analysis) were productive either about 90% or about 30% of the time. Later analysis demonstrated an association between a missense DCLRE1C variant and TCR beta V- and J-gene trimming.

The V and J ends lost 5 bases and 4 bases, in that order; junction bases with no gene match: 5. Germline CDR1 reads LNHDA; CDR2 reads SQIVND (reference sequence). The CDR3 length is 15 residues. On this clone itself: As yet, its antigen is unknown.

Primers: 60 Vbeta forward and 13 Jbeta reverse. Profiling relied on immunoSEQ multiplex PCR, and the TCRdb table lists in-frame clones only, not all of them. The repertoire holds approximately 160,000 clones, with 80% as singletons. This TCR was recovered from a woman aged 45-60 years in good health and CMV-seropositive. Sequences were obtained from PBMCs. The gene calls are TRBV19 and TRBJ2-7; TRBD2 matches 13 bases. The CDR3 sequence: CASSEGLAGPYEQYF. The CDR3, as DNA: TGTGCCAGTAGTGAGGGACTAGCGGGACCGTACGAGCAGTACTTC.